One sample yielded the 13 T cell receptor beta chains listed below, sequenced in a study of a mutant IDH1 vaccine in newly diagnosed glioma. The time point: week 5, during vaccination. One vaccine dose held 300 ug of mutant IDH1 20-mer peptide and came with topical imiquimod. These receptors lack a known antigen. Sequencing was performed with immunoSEQ multiplex PCR; in TCRdb, only in-frame clones are kept and a portion is missing. This repertoire shows tens of thousands of clones, 75% to 95% found once; its top ten account for approximately 0.6%. The sequencing used PBMCs, collected from a glioma patient whose treatment included an IDH1 peptide vaccine. These receptors all come from a woman aged 50 to 60 with glioma.

The CDR3 spells CASSQTGNREQYF. CDR3 bases: TGTGCCAGCAGTCAGACAGGGAACAGGGAGCAGTACTTC. The chain carries TRBV6-6 and TRBJ2-7; 7 bases line up with TRBD1. The V and J ends lost 5 bases and 7 bases, in that order; junction bases with no gene match: 8. The germline V gene has CDR1 MNHNY and CDR2 SVGAGI (reference sequence). The CDR3 runs to 13 residues.

The chain uses TRBV12-5 and TRBJ2-2, with 9 positions matching TRBD2. V shed 7 bases and J 2 bases; nucleotides not matched to a gene: 11. Per germline, CDR1 LGHNT and CDR2 FRNRAP. The CDR3 runs 17 residues. CDR3 bases: TGTGCTAGTGCCCTTAGCGGGAGCGCTTTTAACACCGGGGAGCTGTTTTTT. It encodes CASALSGSAFNTGELFF.

This clone appeared a single time. The V gene is TRBV5-6, the J gene TRBJ2-1; perhaps TRBD2 as D (6 bases). The germline CDR1 and CDR2 sequences are SGHDT and YYEEEE. The CDR3 is made up of 16 amino acids. The V end was cut by 1 base, the J end by 4 bases, with 15 bases between. The CDR3 spells CASSLKRYSGYNEQFF. DNA of the CDR3: TGTGCCAGCAGCTTGAAGCGATATAGCGGATACAATGAGCAGTTCTTC.

CDR3 sequence (DNA): TGTGCCAGCAGTTTCCGGTGGCAGGGGGCCTACGAGCAGTACTTC. This codes for CASSFRWQGAYEQYF. The chain carries TRBV28 and TRBJ2-7, with 7 positions matching TRBD1. CDR1 and CDR2 from the germline V gene are MDHEN and SYDVKM. The CDR3 has 15 residues. V lost 3 bases, J lost 2 bases, and 7 bases stayed unmatched.

Here the CDR3 reads CASSFRAQPQHF. In DNA, the CDR3 is TGTGCCAGCAGCTTCAGGGCGCAGCCCCAGCATTTT. The V gene is TRBV5-8, the J gene TRBJ1-5; tentative D call: TRBD1 (5 bases). The V gene lost 2 bases and the J gene lost 7 bases, with 7 bases spanning the gap. Germline CDR1 SGHTS, CDR2 YDEGEE. The CDR3 contains 12 residues.

The V and J genes are TRBV12-5 and TRBJ2-2, with 8 bases aligning to TRBD2. The V gene end was trimmed by 7 bases and the J gene end by 4 bases; junction bases not matched to a gene: 8. The CDR3 consists of 15 residues. The germline CDR1 and CDR2 sequences are LGHNT and FRNRAP. CDR3 loop: CASAPSGGSTGELFF. In DNA, the CDR3 is TGTGCTAGTGCCCCCTCGGGGGGGAGCACCGGGGAGCTGTTTTTT.

This sequence joins TRBV27 and TRBJ2-7, with a possible D match to TRBD1 (5 bases). V was trimmed by 3 bases and J by 0 bases, leaving 12 bases between them. Germline V lookup: CDR1 MNHEY, CDR2 SMNVEV (reference sequence). The CDR3 consists of 15 residues. The CDR3: CASSFGAKSSYEQYF. The CDR3 DNA follows: TGTGCCAGCAGTTTTGGGGCAAAAAGCTCCTACGAGCAGTACTTC.

The CDR3, as DNA: TGTGCCAGCAGCTTAGCGGCACAGGGCACAGATACGCAGTATTTT. Translated, it gives CASSLAAQGTDTQYF. J is TRBJ2-3 and V is TRBV7-6, with a tentative D call TRBD1 (5 bases). The CDR3 covers 15 residues. Trimming shortened V by 0 bases and J by 1 base, and 8 bases separated the two germline ends. CDR1 and CDR2 (germline): SGHVS, FNYEAQ.

The rearrangement links TRBV9 to TRBJ2-3, with 7 bases fitting TRBD2. Per germline, CDR1 SGDLS and CDR2 YYNGEE. V was pared by 4 bases and J by 0 bases, with 8 bases of the junction left unmatched. This CDR3 is 16 amino acids long. This CDR3 is CASSPHGGGSTDTQYF. DNA for the CDR3: TGTGCCAGCAGCCCACATGGGGGGGGGAGCACAGATACGCAGTATTTT.

This chain links TRBV18 with TRBJ2-2; the D is unclear. Germline assignment: CDR1 KGHSH and CDR2 LQKENI. Trimming pared 3 bases from V and 1 base from J, leaving 3 bases between. CDR3 size: 13 residues. The CDR3 is CASSPLNTGELFF. For the CDR3, the DNA is TGTGCCAGCTCACCCTTGAACACCGGGGAGCTGTTTTTT.

The sample holds a few counts of this clone. This rearrangement joins TRBV5-1 to TRBJ2-7; a possible D gene is TRBD1 (5 bases). V was shortened by 5 bases and J by 2 bases, with 8 bases between the two germline ends. The CDR3 is made up of 12 amino acids. Germline CDR1 SGHRS, CDR2 YFSETQ. CDR3 residues: CASSDSAYEQYF. The CDR3 DNA reads TGCGCCAGCAGTGACAGCGCCTACGAGCAGTACTTC.

The chain carries TRBV19 and TRBJ1-5, with a weak D call TRBD1 (5 bases). Germline V gene lookup returns CDR1 LNHDA and CDR2 SQIVND (reference sequence). The CDR3 has 18 amino acids. V lost 3 bases, J lost 11 bases, and 29 bases lay in between. The CDR3 coding sequence is TGTGCCAGTAGTATTAGGTCGTCCCCGGGACTCCGATTTTCGGCCCAGCATTTT. It encodes CASSIRSSPGLRFSAQHF.

This clone is a singleton in its sample. V and J are TRBV9 and TRBJ2-7; 14 bases are a match to TRBD2. Germline V gene sequence: CDR1 SGDLS, CDR2 YYNGEE. The V and J ends lost 3 bases and 0 bases, in that order; junction bases with no gene match: 8. CDR3 length: 18 amino acids. The chain's CDR3 is CASSAQGLAGVNSYEQYF. DNA of the CDR3: TGTGCCAGCAGCGCCCAGGGACTAGCGGGAGTTAACTCCTACGAGCAGTACTTC. The complete variable domain, with remaining parts taken from reference TRBV9 and TRBJ2-7, reads DSGVTQTPKHLITATGQRVTLRCSPRSGDLSVYWYQQSLDQGLQFLIQYYNGEERAKGNILERFSAQQFPDLHSELNLSSLELGDSALYFCASSAQGLAGVNSYEQYFGPGTRLTVT.